This T cell receptor (beta chain) appears in the sequencing data of a study of patients and donors after allogeneic stem cell transplantation. TCRdb itself ran the RT-PCR reads through MiXCR, one entry per CDR3 protein. The data hold 70,000 to 100,000 distinct CDR3 sequences, with approximately 5% observed a single time. This CDR3 contains 14 residues. Between the trimmed V and J ends, which lost 4 bases and 5 bases, there was a span of 14 bases. Germline V gene lookup returns CDR1 SGHVS and CDR2 FQNEAQ. Many counts were recorded for this clonotype. This clonotype originated in a human donor who was either an allogeneic HSCT recipient or a stem cell or donor lymphocyte infusion donor (not recorded which). It is not recorded whose cells these are; they may come from a transplant donor. Material for sequencing was blood, either unsorted or a sorted T cell fraction (not recorded which). The chain couples TRBV7-8 to TRBJ1-2; no reliable D call. The CDR3: CASSSRDSSYGYTF. DNA of the CDR3: TGTGCCAGCAGCTCCCGGGATTCCTCATATGGCTACACCTTC.